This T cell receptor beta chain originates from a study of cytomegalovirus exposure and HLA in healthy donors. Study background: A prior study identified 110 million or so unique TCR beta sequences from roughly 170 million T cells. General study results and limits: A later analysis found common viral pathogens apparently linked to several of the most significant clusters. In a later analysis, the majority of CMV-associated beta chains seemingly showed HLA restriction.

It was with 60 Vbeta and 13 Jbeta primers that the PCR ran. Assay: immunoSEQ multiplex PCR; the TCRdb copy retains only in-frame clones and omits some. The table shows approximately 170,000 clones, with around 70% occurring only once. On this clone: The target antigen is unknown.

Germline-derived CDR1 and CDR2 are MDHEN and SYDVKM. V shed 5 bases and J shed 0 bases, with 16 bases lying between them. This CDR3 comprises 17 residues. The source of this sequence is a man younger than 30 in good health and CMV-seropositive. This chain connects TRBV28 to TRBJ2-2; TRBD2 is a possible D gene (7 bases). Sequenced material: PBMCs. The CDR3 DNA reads TGTGCCAGCAGTCCGAGGGGGGGGTTTTCGAACACCGGGGAGCTGTTTTTT. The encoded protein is CASSPRGGFSNTGELFF.